This section outlines one T cell receptor beta chain sequence together with its context. Its cognate antigen is unknown. The use of a sample-barcoded 5' primer and a J-beta primer mix characterized a second PCR of about 6 to 12 cycles. One entry per CDR3 protein results from TCRdb running MiXCR on the 5' RACE reads. The sample holds about 640,000 distinct CDR3 sequences, 25% to 30% seen once. The sample belongs to a study of blood T cells in healthy people across ages. The study's findings and limits: Donor CMV status was unknown, possibly confounding expanded clonotype changes.

Investigators took about 9.4 milliliters of peripheral blood from every donor. Isolation yielded PBMCs, at least 7 million per sample, in every case. At least 5.5 micrograms of total RNA were extracted per sample. Material for sequencing was blood. This receptor was obtained from a woman of 80 years or more in good health.

CDR3 sequence (DNA): TGCAGTGCTAGCACGCACTTCTCTGGGGCCAACGTCCTGACTTTC. It translates to CSASTHFSGANVLTF. The chain carries TRBV20-1 and TRBJ2-6; no firm D call. The ends were cut back, 3 bases at V and 0 bases at J, with 9 bases in the middle. The CDR3 loop spans 15 amino acids. Per germline, CDR1 DFQATT and CDR2 SNEGSKA (reference sequence).